This T cell receptor beta chain was captured in a study of long-term antiretroviral therapy in people with HIV. Study background: When the earliest samples were collected, ART was typically delayed until CD4 counts fell.

The CDR3 runs to 15 residues. Germline V gene sequence: CDR1 SGHTA, CDR2 FQGNSA. V shed 0 bases and J shed 2 bases, with 11 bases lying between them. The content of samples before DNA extraction was about 0.95-10 million cryopreserved PBMC. For this clone: The antigen remains undetermined.

Sequencing used immunoSEQ v3.0 at survey level. Libraries were prepared by immunoSEQ multiplex PCR; TCRdb keeps only in-frame clonotypes and omits some of them. Of some 48,000 clones in the sample, about 80% were seen once. Study results and caveats: Repertoire dominance by clones expanded before ART was seen at all time points.

This specimen was unsorted PBMCs, taken 0.8 years after starting antiretroviral therapy. The sequence was obtained from a woman younger than 30 with HIV. This rearrangement joins TRBV7-2 to TRBJ2-7; no reliable D call. CDR3 region: CASSLAQAITYEQYF. As DNA, the CDR3 is TGTGCCAGCAGCTTAGCGCAGGCCATTACCTACGAGCAGTACTTC.